Reported below is one T cell receptor (beta chain). Antigen specificity is unknown. CD45RO-CCR7+CD27+CD95- cells counted as naive CD8+ T cells. The CDR3 is 14 amino acids. Germline loops: CDR1 SGHRS, CDR2 YFSETQ. The data are from a study of CXCR3-negative and CXCR3-positive naive CD8 T cells. Study-level findings and limits: Naive subsets had comparable surface CD5, so TRB CDR3 properties gauged TCR strength. The study found that naive CXCR3-negative and CXCR3-positive cells shared TRBV-TRBJ usage, while memory cells differed. Hydrophobicity of TRB CDR3s was greater in CXCR3-positive naive cells than in CXCR3-negative naive cells. CXCR3 expression dropped partially after cryopreservation, and most assays relied on fresh PBMCs.

The libraries of TRB cDNA were constructed through 5' RACE using UMI labels. TCRdb re-called the 5' RACE reads and catalogs CDR3 proteins one per entry, DNA excluded. The specimen's table records 84,000 or so distinct CDR3 sequences. The chain links TRBV5-1 to TRBJ2-2. The TCR comes from a human donor in good health. Some clones in this sample may be carry-over from other donors' samples. The sample consisted of naive CXCR3+ CD8+ T cells from blood. Subset reported: CD45RO-CCR7+CD27+CD95- naive CD8+ T cells expressing CXCR3 (TNR3+). This CDR3 is CASSLGVDAGELFF.